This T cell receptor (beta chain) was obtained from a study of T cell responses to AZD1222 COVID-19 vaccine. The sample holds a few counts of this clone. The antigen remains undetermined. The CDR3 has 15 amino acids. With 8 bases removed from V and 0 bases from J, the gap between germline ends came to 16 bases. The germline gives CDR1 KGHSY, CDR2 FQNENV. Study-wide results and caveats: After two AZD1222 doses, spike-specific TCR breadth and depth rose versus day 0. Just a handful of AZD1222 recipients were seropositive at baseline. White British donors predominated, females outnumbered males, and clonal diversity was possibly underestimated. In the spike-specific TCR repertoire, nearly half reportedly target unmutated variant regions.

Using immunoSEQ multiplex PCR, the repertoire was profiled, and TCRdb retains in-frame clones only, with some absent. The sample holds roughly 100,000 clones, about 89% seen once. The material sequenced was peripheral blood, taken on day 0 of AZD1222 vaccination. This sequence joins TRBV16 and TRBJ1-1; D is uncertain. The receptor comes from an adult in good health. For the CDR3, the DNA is TGTGCCAGCCGGCGTCAGTTCATTATGAACACTGAAGCTTTCTTT. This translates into CASRRQFIMNTEAFF. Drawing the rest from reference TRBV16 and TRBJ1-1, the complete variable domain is GEEVAQTPKHLVRGEGQKAKLYCAPIKGHSYVFWYQQVLKNEFKFLISFQNENVFDETGMPKERFSAKCLPNSPCSLEIQATKLEDSAVYFCASRRQFIMNTEAFFGQGTRLTVV.